The rows below give T cell receptor beta chains drawn from one sample of a study of response to subunit inactivated influenza vaccine. MiXCR, run by TCRdb on the RT-PCR reads, gives a single entry per CDR3 protein. The repertoire includes more than 550,000 distinct CDR3 sequences, about 11% of them detected once, and 8% to 13% sits in the top ten. This same sample was also taken into another study, of T cells expressing NK-cell markers.

Specimen: PBMCs from blood, collected on the day of vaccination. The source is a man between 45 and 60 years old who received an inactivated influenza vaccine. The CDR3 runs from the conserved cysteine through the conserved F or W. A D gene is named only where the DNA matches it firmly. The listing skips clone size in some rows; elsewhere it reads once, few, many or a size class.

clone_size: -; d_call: -; j_call: TRBJ1-1; v_call: TRBV7-9; cdr3_nt: TGTGCCAGCAGCCCCGATGGAGGGGCGGTCACTGAAGCTTTCTTT; cdr3_aa: CASSPDGGAVTEAFF
clone_size: many; d_call: TRBD1; j_call: TRBJ1-6; v_call: TRBV12-3/TRBV12-4; cdr3_nt: TGTGCCAGCAGTTTCGACAGGGGAAATTCACCCCTCCACTTT; cdr3_aa: CASSFDRGNSPLHF
clone_size: few; d_call: -; j_call: TRBJ2-6; v_call: TRBV20-1; cdr3_nt: TGCAGTGCCCCAGAGGGGAAAGGGGCCAACGTCCTGACTTTC; cdr3_aa: CSAPEGKGANVLTF
clone_size: -; d_call: -; j_call: TRBJ2-4; v_call: TRBV7-2; cdr3_nt: TGTGCCAGCAGCTTGATGGGGGGCGAAAACATTCAGTACTTC; cdr3_aa: CASSLMGGENIQYF
clone_size: few; d_call: TRBD1; j_call: TRBJ2-3; v_call: TRBV4-1; cdr3_nt: TGCGCCAGCAGCCAAGCAAGGACAGGGAGGGATACGCAGTATTTT; cdr3_aa: CASSQARTGRDTQYF
clone_size: -; d_call: TRBD2; j_call: TRBJ2-6; v_call: TRBV4-3; cdr3_nt: TGCGCCAGCAGCCAAGATCCGCCGGGAGGGGATGGGGCCAACGTCCTGACTTTC; cdr3_aa: CASSQDPPGGDGANVLTF
clone_size: -; d_call: -; j_call: TRBJ2-7; v_call: TRBV6-2/TRBV6-3; cdr3_nt: TGTGCCAGCAGTTACGCATTCGAGCAGTACTTC; cdr3_aa: CASSYAFEQYF
clone_size: -; d_call: TRBD1; j_call: TRBJ2-2; v_call: TRBV6-1; cdr3_nt: TGTGCCAGCACAGCCAGGGGGCTGACCGGGGAGCTGTTTTTT; cdr3_aa: CASTARGLTGELFF
clone_size: -; d_call: -; j_call: TRBJ2-1; v_call: TRBV10-2; cdr3_nt: TGCGCCAGCGCCGATAGCTCCTACAATGAGCAGTTCTTC; cdr3_aa: CASADSSYNEQFF
clone_size: few; d_call: -; j_call: TRBJ2-4; v_call: TRBV6-1; cdr3_nt: TGTGCCAGCATCCCGGGACACCTAGCCAAAAACATTCAGTACTTC; cdr3_aa: CASIPGHLAKNIQYF
clone_size: few; d_call: -; j_call: TRBJ2-1; v_call: TRBV3-1; cdr3_nt: TGTGCCAGCAGCCAAGAAGGGCTGAGCAATGAGCAGTTCTTC; cdr3_aa: CASSQEGLSNEQFF
clone_size: -; d_call: -; j_call: TRBJ2-3; v_call: TRBV24-1; cdr3_nt: TGTGCCACCAGCTTAGGTTCCGAAGATACGCAGTATTTT; cdr3_aa: CATSLGSEDTQYF
clone_size: -; d_call: TRBD1; j_call: TRBJ2-1; v_call: TRBV29-1; cdr3_nt: TGCAGCGTTGAAGGGGACAGGGGATCCTACAATGAGCAGTTCTTC; cdr3_aa: CSVEGDRGSYNEQFF
clone_size: few; d_call: -; j_call: TRBJ2-3; v_call: TRBV28; cdr3_nt: TGTGCCAGCAGTTTATGGAAGTTGGGTACGCAGTATTTT; cdr3_aa: CASSLWKLGTQYF
clone_size: many; d_call: TRBD1; j_call: TRBJ1-4; v_call: TRBV20-1; cdr3_nt: TGCAGTGCTAGAGCTCCGGACAGGGAGGGAAAACTGTTTTTT; cdr3_aa: CSARAPDREGKLFF
clone_size: few; d_call: TRBD2; j_call: TRBJ2-1; v_call: TRBV12-3/TRBV12-4; cdr3_nt: TGTGCCAGCAGGCAGACCACTAGCGGGAGTTACAATGAGCAGTTCTTC; cdr3_aa: CASRQTTSGSYNEQFF
clone_size: few; d_call: -; j_call: TRBJ2-5; v_call: TRBV7-9; cdr3_nt: TGTGCCAGCAGCTCCTATACTACGTACCAAGAGACCCAGTACTTC; cdr3_aa: CASSSYTTYQETQYF
clone_size: many; d_call: -; j_call: TRBJ2-5; v_call: TRBV7-9; cdr3_nt: TGTGCCAGCAGCTTAGATCGGACGGTAGAGACCCAGTACTTC; cdr3_aa: CASSLDRTVETQYF
clone_size: many; d_call: -; j_call: TRBJ1-3; v_call: TRBV7-9; cdr3_nt: TGTGCCAGCAGCCCATATCGGGGGCAGCATTCTGGAAACACCATATATTTT; cdr3_aa: CASSPYRGQHSGNTIYF
clone_size: -; d_call: TRBD1; j_call: TRBJ2-2; v_call: TRBV20-1; cdr3_nt: TGCAGTGCTAGCTCGGGACAGGGCGGTACCGGGGAGCTGTTTTTT; cdr3_aa: CSASSGQGGTGELFF
clone_size: -; d_call: -; j_call: TRBJ2-3; v_call: TRBV13; cdr3_nt: TGTGCCAGCAGCTTAAAGGCCCTAGGGACAGATACGCAGTATTTT; cdr3_aa: CASSLKALGTDTQYF
clone_size: few; d_call: -; j_call: TRBJ2-5; v_call: TRBV11-2; cdr3_nt: TGTGCCAGCAGCTCATTTTTGTTGAGAGCGGATAAAGAGACCCAGTACTTC; cdr3_aa: CASSSFLLRADKETQYF
clone_size: few; d_call: TRBD2; j_call: TRBJ2-1; v_call: TRBV7-9; cdr3_nt: TGTGCCAGCAGCTTAATATTGGGACTACTTAATGAGCAGTTCTTC; cdr3_aa: CASSLILGLLNEQFF
clone_size: few; d_call: -; j_call: TRBJ1-1; v_call: TRBV5-1; cdr3_nt: TGCGCCAGCAGCTTGCTCCCCACAGGGACTGAAGCTTTCTTT; cdr3_aa: CASSLLPTGTEAFF
clone_size: many; d_call: -; j_call: TRBJ1-1; v_call: TRBV12-3/TRBV12-4; cdr3_nt: TGTGCCAGCAGTAACACTGAAGCTTTCTTT; cdr3_aa: CASSNTEAFF
clone_size: -; d_call: -; j_call: TRBJ2-1; v_call: TRBV7-9; cdr3_nt: TGTGCCAGCAGCTTCGGACGTACCCCCTACAATGAGCAGTTCTTC; cdr3_aa: CASSFGRTPYNEQFF
clone_size: few; d_call: -; j_call: TRBJ2-5; v_call: TRBV18; cdr3_nt: TGTGCCAGCTCACCAACCTACGGATCAGACCAAGAGACCCAGTACTTC; cdr3_aa: CASSPTYGSDQETQYF
clone_size: -; d_call: TRBD1; j_call: TRBJ2-2; v_call: TRBV6-1; cdr3_nt: TGTGCCAGCAGTCGCCGACAGGGCGGAGGCACCGGGGAGCTGTTTTTT; cdr3_aa: CASSRRQGGGTGELFF
clone_size: -; d_call: -; j_call: TRBJ1-2; v_call: TRBV12-3/TRBV12-4; cdr3_nt: TGTGCCAGCAGTTTCTTGGGGGTAAACGGGTTGCACACCTTC; cdr3_aa: CASSFLGVNGLHTF
clone_size: -; d_call: -; j_call: TRBJ1-1; v_call: TRBV12-3/TRBV12-4; cdr3_nt: TGTGCCAGCAGCGCCGCGGGCGGGAAAGCTTTCTTT; cdr3_aa: CASSAAGGKAFF
clone_size: -; d_call: -; j_call: TRBJ1-1; v_call: TRBV14; cdr3_nt: TGTGCCAGCAGCCCCTCCGGCTTGCTCACTGAAGCTTTCTTT; cdr3_aa: CASSPSGLLTEAFF
clone_size: many; d_call: TRBD2; j_call: TRBJ2-1; v_call: TRBV5-1; cdr3_nt: TGCGCCAGCAGCTTTACGGGACTAGCGGGAGATAATGAGCAGTTCTTC; cdr3_aa: CASSFTGLAGDNEQFF
clone_size: few; d_call: TRBD1; j_call: TRBJ1-5; v_call: TRBV3-1; cdr3_nt: TGTGCCAGCAGCCCGTCCCCTATAGGGGGCGGGGGATATAGCAATCAGCCCCAGCATTTT; cdr3_aa: CASSPSPIGGGGYSNQPQHF